This T cell receptor (beta chain) was captured in a study of T-cell memory formation after mild COVID-19. TCRdb re-analysed the 5' RACE reads in MiXCR, keeping a single row per CDR3 protein. Of hundreds of thousands of distinct CDR3 sequences in the sample, under 15% were seen once. V lost 4 bases, J lost 3 bases, and 6 bases lay in between. The germline V gene encodes CDR1 KGHSH and CDR2 LQKENI. CDR3 size: 12 residues. This clonotype came up a few times. This TCR derives from a man in his late teens or twenties who had mild COVID-19 (a few samples of this study predate the infection). Cell type and time point are not known. This chain connects TRBV18 to TRBJ1-1, with D hard to call. Specimen: PBMCs or a T cell subset sorted from them (not recorded which). Written as DNA, the CDR3 is TGTGCCAGCTCACAATACCACACTGAAGCTTTCTTT. It codes for CASSQYHTEAFF. The full variable domain, in which reference TRBV18 and TRBJ1-1 provide the parts outside the CDR3, is NAGVMQNPRHLVRRRGQEARLRCSPMKGHSHVYWYRQLPEEGLKFMVYLQKENIIDESGMPKERFSAEFPKEGPSILRIQQVVRGDSAAYFCASSQYHTEAFFGQGTRLTVV.